The T cell receptor (beta chain) described here comes from a study of Ad26.COV2.S vaccination and SARS-CoV-2 variants. Treatment: around 19 received Ad26.COV2.S at low or high dose, single or two shots; roughly five received placebo; per-sample allocation not given. Collection of samples fell on day 63 after the first vaccine or placebo injection. Study results and limitations: In vaccinated individuals, spike-specific CD8+ and CD4+ T cell responses reportedly displayed substantial breadth.

The V segment lost 5 bases and the J segment 4 bases; nucleotides outside the gene matches: 11. Germline lookup yields CDR1 SGHTA and CDR2 FQGNSA. This CDR3 is built from 16 residues. As to this clone: Its antigen is still unknown.

The method was immunoSEQ multiplex PCR; TCRdb's version includes in-frame clones alone and lacks a portion of them. The sample comprises approximately 350,000 clones, around 86% of which are singletons, and approximately 3.6% rests with the top ten. The rearrangement uses TRBV7-2 and TRBJ1-1, with 9 bases aligning to TRBD1. The TCR originated in a person aged 18 to 59 who received the Ad26.COV2.S COVID-19 vaccine or a placebo. The specimen comprised peripheral blood, sampled in a trial of Ad26.COV2.S vaccine versus placebo. The CDR3, as DNA: TGTGCCAGCAGCAGTCGCACAGGGGGCATCATCACTGAAGCTTTCTTT. Translation gives CASSSRTGGIITEAFF. Based on the CDR3 plus reference TRBV7-2 and TRBJ1-1, the full variable domain is GAGVSQSPSNKVTEKGKDVELRCDPISGHTALYWYRQSLGQGLEFLIYFQGNSAPDKSGLPSDRFSAERTGGSVSTLTIQRTQQEDSAVYLCASSSRTGGIITEAFFGQGTRLTVV.